The rows below give T cell receptor beta chains drawn from one sample of a study of blood T cell repertoires in COVID-19. Assay: immunoSEQ multiplex PCR; the TCRdb copy retains only in-frame clones and omits some. The profile shows more than 85,000 clones, just over 90% of them singletons. Material for sequencing was peripheral blood. Receptors were obtained from a man aged 60 to 69 with acute or convalescent COVID-19. The CDR3 runs from the conserved cysteine through the conserved F or W. D genes are given only for firm matches. A clone size is listed for some rows: how often the clone was seen (once, few, many), or a class if it is expanded.

cdr3_aa | cdr3_nt | cdr3_length | d_call | j_call | v_call | clone_size
CASSLRVNSNQPQHF | TGTGCCAGCAGCTTACGGGTAAATAGCAATCAGCCCCAGCATTTT | 15 | . | TRBJ1-5 | TRBV5-8 | .
CASSMQGLTKNIQYF | TGTGCCAGTAGTATGCAGGGGTTGACCAAAAACATTCAGTACTTC | 15 | . | TRBJ2-4 | TRBV19 | .
CASRQLAGGREQYF | TGCGCCAGCAGACAACTAGCGGGAGGGCGCGAGCAGTACTTC | 14 | TRBD2 | TRBJ2-7 | TRBV5-1 | .
CASSSTGTERIFLGTDTQYF | TGCGCCAGCAGCTCCACCGGGACAGAGAGGATATTTCTTGGCACAGATACGCAGTATTTT | 20 | TRBD1 | TRBJ2-3 | TRBV5-1 | .
CASSLGPPRGYTF | TGTGCCAGCAGTTTAGGCCCCCCTCGTGGCTACACCTTC | 13 | . | TRBJ1-2 | TRBV28 | .
CASSHLDRERCSYEQYF | TGCGCCAGCAGTCACTTAGACAGGGAAAGGTGCTCCTACGAGCAGTACTTC | 17 | TRBD1 | TRBJ2-7 | TRBV23-1 | .
CASSLADYGYTF | TGTGCCAGCAGCTTGGCCGACTATGGCTACACCTTC | 12 | . | TRBJ1-2 | TRBV5-4 | .
CASSAVQGTNAEAFF | TGCGCCAGCAGTGCGGTACAGGGGACGAACGCTGAAGCTTTCTTT | 15 | TRBD1 | TRBJ1-1 | TRBV10-1 | .
CASSRGTDAYEQYF | TGTGCCAGCAGCCGAGGGACAGACGCCTACGAGCAGTACTTC | 14 | TRBD1 | TRBJ2-7 | TRBV14 | .
CASSLGASKGNTIYF | TGTGCCAGCAGCTTAGGGGCCTCTAAGGGAAACACCATATATTTT | 15 | . | TRBJ1-3 | TRBV7-9 | once
CSVGEGGNTEAFF | TGCAGCGTTGGAGAAGGGGGAAACACTGAAGCTTTCTTT | 13 | . | TRBJ1-1 | TRBV29-1 | .
CSASLVSSYNEQFF | TGCAGTGCTAGTTTGGTGAGCTCCTACAATGAGCAGTTCTTC | 14 | . | TRBJ2-1 | TRBV20-1 | .
CASSPQGGEQYF | TGTGCCAGCAGCCCGCAGGGAGGCGAGCAGTACTTC | 12 | . | TRBJ2-7 | TRBV6-6 | .
CAWSTQGVGEAFF | TGTGCCTGGAGTACACAGGGGGTGGGTGAAGCTTTCTTT | 13 | TRBD1 | TRBJ1-1 | TRBV30 | .
CSVGQGGEAFF | TGCAGCGTTGGACAGGGTGGCGAAGCTTTCTTT | 11 | TRBD1 | TRBJ1-1 | TRBV29-1 | .
CASSAGTSGTSTDTQYF | TGTGCCAGCAGCGCAGGGACTAGCGGGACTAGCACAGATACGCAGTATTTT | 17 | TRBD2 | TRBJ2-3 | TRBV7-9 | .
CASREAGVDTQYF | TGCGCCAGCAGAGAAGCGGGAGTGGATACGCAGTATTTT | 13 | TRBD2 | TRBJ2-3 | TRBV10-2 | .
CASSQGSGQGGLFF | TGTGCCAGCAGCCAAGGGTCCGGACAGGGTGGGCTGTTTTTT | 14 | TRBD1 | TRBJ1-4 | TRBV3-1/TRBV3-2 | .
CASSEAGGGGYGYTF | TGTGCCAGCAGTGAAGCAGGGGGTGGAGGCTATGGCTACACCTTC | 15 | . | TRBJ1-2 | TRBV6-1 | .
CASSLELRGRETQYF | TGTGCCAGCAGCTTAGAGTTAAGGGGGAGAGAGACCCAGTACTTC | 15 | . | TRBJ2-5 | TRBV11-2 | .
CASSLGEANTGELFF | TGCGCCAGCAGCTTGGGGGAGGCGAACACCGGGGAGCTGTTTTTT | 15 | . | TRBJ2-2 | TRBV5-1 | .
CASSSDRPNLNTEAFF | TGCGCCAGCAGTTCGGACAGACCAAACCTGAACACTGAAGCTTTCTTT | 16 | . | TRBJ1-1 | TRBV5-1 | .
CAISESAGQAFF | TGTGCCATCAGTGAGTCGGCAGGTCAGGCTTTCTTT | 12 | . | TRBJ1-1 | TRBV10-3 | .
CAIRSYNEQFF | TGTGCTATCCGCTCCTACAATGAGCAGTTCTTC | 11 | . | TRBJ2-1 | TRBV19 | .
CASNGAGVVWNEQFF | TGCGCCAGCAATGGGGCGGGAGTAGTTTGGAATGAGCAGTTCTTC | 15 | TRBD2 | TRBJ2-1 | TRBV5-1 | .
CASRRTRGAGGAYNEQFF | TGTGCCAGTAGGAGAACCCGCGGAGCTGGGGGGGCCTACAATGAGCAGTTCTTC | 18 | TRBD2 | TRBJ2-1 | TRBV19 | .
CASSDEVGGDNEQYF | TGCGCCAGCAGTGATGAGGTGGGGGGGGACAACGAGCAGTACTTC | 15 | . | TRBJ2-7 | TRBV10-2 | .